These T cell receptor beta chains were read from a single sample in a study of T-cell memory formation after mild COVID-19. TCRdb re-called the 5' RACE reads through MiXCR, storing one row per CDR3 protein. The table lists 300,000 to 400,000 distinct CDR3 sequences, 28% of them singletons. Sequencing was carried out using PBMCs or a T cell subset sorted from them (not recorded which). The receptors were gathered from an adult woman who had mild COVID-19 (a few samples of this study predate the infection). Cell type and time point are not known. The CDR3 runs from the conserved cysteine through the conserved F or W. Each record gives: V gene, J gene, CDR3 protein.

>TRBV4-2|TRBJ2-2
CASSQDPGKNTGELFF
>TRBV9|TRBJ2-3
CASSVGADTQYF
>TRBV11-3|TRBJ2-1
CASSSPLAGEVNEQFF
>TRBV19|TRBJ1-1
CASVRQGMNTEAFF
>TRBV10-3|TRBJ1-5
CAISEGQGAPGNQPQHF
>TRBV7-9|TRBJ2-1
CASSPNSYNEQFF
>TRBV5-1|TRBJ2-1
CASSRDRGGNEQFF
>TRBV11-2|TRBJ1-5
CASSSEVTNQPQHF
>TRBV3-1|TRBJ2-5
CASSSTWKQETQYF
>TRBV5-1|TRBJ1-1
CASGGLARGQNTEAFF
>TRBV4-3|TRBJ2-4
CASSQDGGREPNIQYF
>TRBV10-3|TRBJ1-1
CSTRVPGGTEAFF
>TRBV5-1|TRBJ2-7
CASSLGPGAGEQYF
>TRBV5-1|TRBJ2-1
CASSSTGGSYNEQFF
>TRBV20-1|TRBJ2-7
CSARGTSAASYEQYF
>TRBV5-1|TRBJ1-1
CASSLEADMNTEAFF
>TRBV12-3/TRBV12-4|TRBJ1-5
CASSSTGGGSQPQHF